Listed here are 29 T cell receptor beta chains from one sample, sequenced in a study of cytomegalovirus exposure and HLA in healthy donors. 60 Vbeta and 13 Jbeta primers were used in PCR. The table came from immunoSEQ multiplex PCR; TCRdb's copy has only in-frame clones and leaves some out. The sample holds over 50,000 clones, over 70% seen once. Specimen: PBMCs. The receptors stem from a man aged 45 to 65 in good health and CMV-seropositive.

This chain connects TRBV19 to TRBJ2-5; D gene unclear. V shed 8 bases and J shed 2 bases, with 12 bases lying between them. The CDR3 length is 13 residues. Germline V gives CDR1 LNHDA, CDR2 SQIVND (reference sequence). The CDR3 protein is CASPMGIQETQYF. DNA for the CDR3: TGTGCCAGTCCCATGGGCATTCAAGAGACCCAGTACTTC.

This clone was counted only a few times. In DNA form, the CDR3 reads TGTGCCAGCAGCAATAGATTCCCCACCCATCCTTCGAGAGGGTTCTTC. It is translated as CASSNRFPTHPSRGFF. The genes are TRBV21-1 and TRBJ2-1; TRBD2, the D gene given by the table, was not confirmed from the DNA. TRBV21-1 is recorded as a pseudogene. This CDR3 has 16 amino acids.

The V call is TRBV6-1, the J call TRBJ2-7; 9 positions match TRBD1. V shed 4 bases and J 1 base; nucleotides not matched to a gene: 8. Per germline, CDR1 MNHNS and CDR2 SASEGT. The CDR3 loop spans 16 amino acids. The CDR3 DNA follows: TGTGCCAGCAGTGGGGATCCCGGGACAGGGTCCTACGAGCAGTACTTC. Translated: CASSGDPGTGSYEQYF.

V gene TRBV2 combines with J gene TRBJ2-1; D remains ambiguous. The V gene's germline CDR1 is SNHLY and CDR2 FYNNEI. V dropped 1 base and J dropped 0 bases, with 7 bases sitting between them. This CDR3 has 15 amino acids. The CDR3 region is CASSEGTPSYNEQFF. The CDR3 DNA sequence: TGTGCCAGCAGTGAAGGAACACCCTCCTACAATGAGCAGTTCTTC.

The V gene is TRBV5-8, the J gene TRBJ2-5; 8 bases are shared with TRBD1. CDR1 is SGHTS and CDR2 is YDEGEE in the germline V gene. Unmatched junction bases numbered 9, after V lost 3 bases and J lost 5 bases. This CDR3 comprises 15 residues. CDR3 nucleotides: TGTGCCAGCAGCTACCTGACAGGGGCGAGGGAGACCCAGTACTTC. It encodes CASSYLTGARETQYF.

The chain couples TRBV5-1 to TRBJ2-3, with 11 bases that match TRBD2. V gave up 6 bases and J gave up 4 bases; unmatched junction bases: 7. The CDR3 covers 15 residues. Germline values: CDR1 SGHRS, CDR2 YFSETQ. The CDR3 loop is CASIPSGGSADTQYF. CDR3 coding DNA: TGCGCCAGCATACCTAGCGGGGGGTCGGCAGATACGCAGTATTTT.

CDR3 in amino acids: CAWEAGTGHTDTQYF. The CDR3 DNA follows: TGTGCCTGGGAGGCGGGGACAGGCCACACAGATACGCAGTATTTT. The rearrangement links TRBV30 to TRBJ2-3; 8 nucleotides line up with TRBD1. Germline V gene data show CDR1 as GTSNPN and CDR2 as SVGIG (reference sequence). The CDR3 covers 15 residues. With 5 bases clipped from V and 2 bases from J, the junction kept 9 bases outside the gene matches.

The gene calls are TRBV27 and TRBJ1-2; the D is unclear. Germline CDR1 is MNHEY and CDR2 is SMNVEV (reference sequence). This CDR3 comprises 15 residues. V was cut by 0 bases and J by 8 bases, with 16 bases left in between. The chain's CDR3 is CASSLSAGLPGGYTF. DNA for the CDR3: TGTGCCAGCAGTTTATCGGCAGGTCTCCCGGGAGGCTACACCTTC.

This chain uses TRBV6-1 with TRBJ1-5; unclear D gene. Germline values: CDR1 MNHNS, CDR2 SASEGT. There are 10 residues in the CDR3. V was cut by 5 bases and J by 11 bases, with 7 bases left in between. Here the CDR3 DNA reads TGTGCCAGCAGTAAGGGAGCCCAGCATTTT. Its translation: CASSKGAQHF.

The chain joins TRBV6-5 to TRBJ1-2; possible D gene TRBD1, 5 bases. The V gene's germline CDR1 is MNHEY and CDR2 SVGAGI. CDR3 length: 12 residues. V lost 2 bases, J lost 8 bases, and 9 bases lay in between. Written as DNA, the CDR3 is TGTGCCAGCAGTTACGGAGGGACGGGCTACACCTTC. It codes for CASSYGGTGYTF.

CDR3 nucleotide sequence: TGTGCCAGCATCAACGTCGGAGGGACTGAAGCTTTCTTT. Its translation: CASINVGGTEAFF. The V gene is TRBV5-4, the J gene TRBJ1-1; the D is unclear. V shed 6 bases and J shed 5 bases, with 14 bases lying between them. The V gene's germline CDR1 is SGHNT and CDR2 YYREEE (reference sequence). The CDR3 spans 13 residues.

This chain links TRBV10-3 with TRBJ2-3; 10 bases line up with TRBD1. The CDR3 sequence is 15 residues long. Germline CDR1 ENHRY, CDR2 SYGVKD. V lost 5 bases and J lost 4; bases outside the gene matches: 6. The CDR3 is CAISSGTGEADTQYF. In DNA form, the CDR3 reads TGTGCCATCAGTTCCGGGACAGGGGAAGCAGATACGCAGTATTTT.

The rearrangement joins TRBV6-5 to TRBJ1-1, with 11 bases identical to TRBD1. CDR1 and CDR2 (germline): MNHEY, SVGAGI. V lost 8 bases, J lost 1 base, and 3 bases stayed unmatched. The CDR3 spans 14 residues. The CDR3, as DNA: TGTGCCAGCGGGACAGGGGGGAGGAACACTGAAGCTTTCTTT. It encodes CASGTGGRNTEAFF.

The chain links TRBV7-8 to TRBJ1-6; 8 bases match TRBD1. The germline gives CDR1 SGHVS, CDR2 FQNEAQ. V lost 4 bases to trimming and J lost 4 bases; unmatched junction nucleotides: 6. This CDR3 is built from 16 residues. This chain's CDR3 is CASSSSNRGYNSPLHF. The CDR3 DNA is TGTGCCAGCAGCTCATCTAACAGGGGGTATAATTCACCCCTCCACTTT.

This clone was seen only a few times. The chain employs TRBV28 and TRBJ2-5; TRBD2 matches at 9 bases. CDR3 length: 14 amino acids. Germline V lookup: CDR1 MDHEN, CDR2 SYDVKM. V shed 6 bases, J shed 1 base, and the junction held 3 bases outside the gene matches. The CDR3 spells CASRTSGAQETQYF. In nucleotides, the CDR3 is TGTGCCAGCAGGACTAGCGGAGCCCAAGAGACCCAGTACTTC.

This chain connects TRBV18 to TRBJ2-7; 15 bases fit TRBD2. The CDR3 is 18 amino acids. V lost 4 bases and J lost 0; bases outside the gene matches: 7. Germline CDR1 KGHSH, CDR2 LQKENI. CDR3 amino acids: CASSRAGLAGGFSYEQYF. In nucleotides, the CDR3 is TGTGCCAGCTCACGAGCCGGACTAGCGGGAGGGTTCTCCTACGAGCAGTACTTC.

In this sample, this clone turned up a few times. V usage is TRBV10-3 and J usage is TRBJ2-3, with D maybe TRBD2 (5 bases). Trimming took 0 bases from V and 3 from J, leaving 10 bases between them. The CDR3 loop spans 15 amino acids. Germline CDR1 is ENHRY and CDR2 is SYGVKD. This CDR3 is CAISESRVETDTQYF. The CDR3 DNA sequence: TGTGCCATCAGTGAGTCGCGGGTTGAAACAGATACGCAGTATTTT.

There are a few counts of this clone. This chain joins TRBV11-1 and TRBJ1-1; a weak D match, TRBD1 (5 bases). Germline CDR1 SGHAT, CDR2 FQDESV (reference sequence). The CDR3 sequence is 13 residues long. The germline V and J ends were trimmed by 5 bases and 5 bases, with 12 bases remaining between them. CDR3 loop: CASSGRVGTEAFF. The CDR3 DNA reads TGTGCCAGCAGCGGCAGGGTGGGGACTGAAGCTTTCTTT.

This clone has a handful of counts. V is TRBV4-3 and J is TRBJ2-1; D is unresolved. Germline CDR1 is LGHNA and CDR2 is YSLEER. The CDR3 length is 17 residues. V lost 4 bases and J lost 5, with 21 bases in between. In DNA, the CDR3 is TGCGCCAGCAGCCCAGATATGATCCTACTCATCCACAATGAGCAGTTCTTC. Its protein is CASSPDMILLIHNEQFF.

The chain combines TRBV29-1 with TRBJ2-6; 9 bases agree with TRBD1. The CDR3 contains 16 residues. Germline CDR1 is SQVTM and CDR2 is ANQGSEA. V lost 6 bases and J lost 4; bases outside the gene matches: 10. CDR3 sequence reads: CSVPRDRASGANVLTF. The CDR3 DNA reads TGCAGCGTGCCCCGGGACAGGGCTTCAGGGGCCAACGTCCTGACTTTC.

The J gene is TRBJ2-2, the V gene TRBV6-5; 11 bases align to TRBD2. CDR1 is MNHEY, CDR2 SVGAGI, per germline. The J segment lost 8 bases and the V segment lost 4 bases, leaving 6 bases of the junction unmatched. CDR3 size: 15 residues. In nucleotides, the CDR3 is TGTGCCAGCAGTTCTTTAGCGGGAGGGCCGGGGGAGCTGTTTTTT. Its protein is CASSSLAGGPGELFF.

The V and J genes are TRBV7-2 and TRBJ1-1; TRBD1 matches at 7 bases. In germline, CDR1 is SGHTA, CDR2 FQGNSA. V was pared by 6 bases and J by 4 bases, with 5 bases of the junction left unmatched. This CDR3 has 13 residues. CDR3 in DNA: TGTGCCAGCAGGCAACAGGGGTTCACTGAAGCTTTCTTT. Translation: CASRQQGFTEAFF.

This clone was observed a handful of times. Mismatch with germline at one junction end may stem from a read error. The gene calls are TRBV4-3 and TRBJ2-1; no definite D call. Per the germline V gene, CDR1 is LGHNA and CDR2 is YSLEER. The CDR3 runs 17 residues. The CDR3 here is CGSSQDMIVLMYNEQFF. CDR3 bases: TGCGGCAGCAGCCAAGATATGATCGTACTCATGTACAATGAGCAGTTCTTC.

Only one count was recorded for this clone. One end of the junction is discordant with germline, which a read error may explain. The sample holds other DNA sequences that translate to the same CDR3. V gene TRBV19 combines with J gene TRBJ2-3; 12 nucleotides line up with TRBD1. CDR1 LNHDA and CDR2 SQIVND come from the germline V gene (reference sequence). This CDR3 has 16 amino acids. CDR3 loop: CASSMGQGAVTDTQYF. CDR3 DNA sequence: TGTGCCAGTAGTATGGGACAGGGGGCAGTAACAGATACGCAGTACTTT.

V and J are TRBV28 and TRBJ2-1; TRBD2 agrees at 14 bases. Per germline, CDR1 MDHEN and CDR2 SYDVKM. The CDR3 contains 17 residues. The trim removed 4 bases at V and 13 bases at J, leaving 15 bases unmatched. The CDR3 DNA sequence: TGTGCCAGCAGTTCAATATCCCGGACTAGCGGGAGGCCCTATCAGTTCTTC. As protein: CASSSISRTSGRPYQFF.

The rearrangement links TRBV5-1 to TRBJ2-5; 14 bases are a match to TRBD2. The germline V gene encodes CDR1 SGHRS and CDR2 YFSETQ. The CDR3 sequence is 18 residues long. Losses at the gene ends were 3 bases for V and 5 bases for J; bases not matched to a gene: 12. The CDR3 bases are TGCGCCAGCAGCTCCAGACTAGCGGGGGGGCTTGCCCTTGAGACCCAGTACTTC. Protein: CASSSRLAGGLALETQYF.

CDR3 residues: CASSPLTRNNEQFF. The CDR3 nucleotides are TGTGCCAGCTCACCTCTGACTAGAAACAATGAGCAGTTCTTC. V gene TRBV18 combines with J gene TRBJ2-1, with a possible D match to TRBD2 (6 bases). This CDR3 region has 14 residues. Germline V gene lookup returns CDR1 KGHSH and CDR2 LQKENI. Trimming took 3 bases from V and 5 from J, leaving 11 bases between them.

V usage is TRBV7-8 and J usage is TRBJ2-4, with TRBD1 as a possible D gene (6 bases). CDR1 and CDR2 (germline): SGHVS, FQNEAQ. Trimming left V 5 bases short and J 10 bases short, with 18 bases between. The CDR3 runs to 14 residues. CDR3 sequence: CASSPGQPLGIQYF. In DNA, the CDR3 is TGTGCCAGCAGCCCCGGACAGCCCCTCGGGATTCAGTACTTC.

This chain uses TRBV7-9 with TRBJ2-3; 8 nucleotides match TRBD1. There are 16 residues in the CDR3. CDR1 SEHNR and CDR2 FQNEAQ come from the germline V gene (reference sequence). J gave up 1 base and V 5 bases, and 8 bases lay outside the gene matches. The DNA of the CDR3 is TGTGCCAGCAGCACACCCCAGGGGGCTGGCACAGATACGCAGTATTTT. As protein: CASSTPQGAGTDTQYF.